The clone carrying this T cell receptor beta chain was counted a few times. The antigen remains undetermined. Unique molecular identifiers were built into the TCRbeta library. TCRdb redid the calling of the PCR reads with MiXCR, one entry per CDR3 protein. This sample has 250,000 to 400,000 distinct CDR3 sequences, with approximately 23% found just once. Germline V lookup: CDR1 SGHDT, CDR2 YYEEEE. CDR3 length: 15 amino acids. Trimming stripped 0 bases from V and 2 bases from J, with 9 bases between. The data were obtained in a study of T-cell reconstitution after alpha-beta-depleted transplantation in children. Notes on the study in general: There were some patients whose high TCRbeta diversity at day 60 came from surviving recipient T cells and thymic progenitors. Most T-cell counts and diversity one year after the transplant came from T cells that were newly produced. As was reported, about two months after transplant, alpha-beta T cells came from several hundred expanded graft clones.

This sample comprised PBMCs, mostly from graft donor cells, obtained 180 days after TCRalphabeta/CD19-depleted stem cell transplant. The chain joins TRBV5-6 to TRBJ2-1; D gene unclear. The sequence came from a male patient younger than 18 who had a stem cell transplant for acute lymphoblastic leukemia, so the T cells may come from the graft donor. Here the CDR3 reads CASSLVSLTYNEQFF. In nucleotides, the CDR3 is TGTGCCAGCAGCTTGGTTTCGCTCACCTACAATGAGCAGTTCTTC.